This TCR beta chain derives from a study of OX40 agonist ivuxolimab in advanced cancers. Study overall: Of the patients, three showed partial responses, one with hepatocellular carcinoma and two with cutaneous melanoma.

Findings of the study overall: Both blood CD4+ and CD8+ T cells showed clonal growth by week 6 at 0.1 to 3.0 mg/kg.

Germline V gives CDR1 SGHTA, CDR2 FQGNSA. This CDR3 contains 18 residues. V lost 4 bases to trimming and J lost 4 bases, with 20 bases between them. As for this clone: Its antigen is still unknown.

The assay was immunoSEQ multiplex PCR, and TCRdb's table has in-frame clones only and misses some. In the table there are almost 80,000 clones, around 87% of which are singletons. This chain connects TRBV7-2 to TRBJ2-6; D might be TRBD1 or TRBD2, each matching 5 bases. The receptor was isolated from an adult with an advanced solid tumor such as melanoma, head and neck, liver or kidney cancer. This specimen consisted of CD4+ or CD8+ T cells sorted from blood, obtained in a trial of the OX40 agonist ivuxolimab. CDR3 DNA: TGTGCCAGCAGCTCTCAGGGCGCCTTTGTAGCGGGGGCCAACGTCCTGACTTTC. It codes for CASSSQGAFVAGANVLTF.